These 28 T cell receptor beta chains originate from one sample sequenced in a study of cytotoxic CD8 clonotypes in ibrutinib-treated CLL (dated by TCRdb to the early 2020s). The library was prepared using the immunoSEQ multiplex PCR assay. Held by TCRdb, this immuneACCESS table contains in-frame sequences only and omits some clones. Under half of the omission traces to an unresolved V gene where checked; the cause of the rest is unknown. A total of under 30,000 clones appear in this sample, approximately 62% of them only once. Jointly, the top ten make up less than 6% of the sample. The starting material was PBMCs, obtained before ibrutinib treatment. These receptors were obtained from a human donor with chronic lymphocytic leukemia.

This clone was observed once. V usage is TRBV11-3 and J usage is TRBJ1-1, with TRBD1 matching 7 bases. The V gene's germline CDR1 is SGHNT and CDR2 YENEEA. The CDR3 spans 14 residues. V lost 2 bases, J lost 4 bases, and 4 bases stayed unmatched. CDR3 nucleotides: TGTGCCAGCAGCTTAAAGGCAGGGGGCACTGAAGCTTTCTTT. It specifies CASSLKAGGTEAFF.

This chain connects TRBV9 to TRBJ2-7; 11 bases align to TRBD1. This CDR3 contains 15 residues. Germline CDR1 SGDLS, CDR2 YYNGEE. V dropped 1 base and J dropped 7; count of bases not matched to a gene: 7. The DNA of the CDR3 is TGTGCCAGCAGCGTAAGCCGGGACAGGGGGGATGAGCAGTACTTC. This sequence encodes CASSVSRDRGDEQYF.

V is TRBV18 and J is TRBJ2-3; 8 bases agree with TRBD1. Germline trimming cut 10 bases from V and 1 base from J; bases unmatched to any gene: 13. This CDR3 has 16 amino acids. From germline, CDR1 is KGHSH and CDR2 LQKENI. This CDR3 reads CATTQFRGLGTDTQYF. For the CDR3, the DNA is TGTGCCACCACCCAATTCAGGGGGCTCGGCACAGATACGCAGTATTTT.

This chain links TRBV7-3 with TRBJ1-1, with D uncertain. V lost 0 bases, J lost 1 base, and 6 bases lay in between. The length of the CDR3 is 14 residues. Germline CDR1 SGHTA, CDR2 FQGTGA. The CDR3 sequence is CASSLTNTNTEAFF. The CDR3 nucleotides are TGTGCCAGCAGCTTAACGAACACGAACACTGAAGCTTTCTTT.

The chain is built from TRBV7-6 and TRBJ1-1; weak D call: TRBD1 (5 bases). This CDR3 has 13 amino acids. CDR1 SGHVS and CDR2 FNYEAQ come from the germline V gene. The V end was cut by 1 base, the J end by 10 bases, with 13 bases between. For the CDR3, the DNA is TGTGCCAGCAGCTTAGAGATTCGTGGGGGAGCTTTCTTT. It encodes CASSLEIRGGAFF.

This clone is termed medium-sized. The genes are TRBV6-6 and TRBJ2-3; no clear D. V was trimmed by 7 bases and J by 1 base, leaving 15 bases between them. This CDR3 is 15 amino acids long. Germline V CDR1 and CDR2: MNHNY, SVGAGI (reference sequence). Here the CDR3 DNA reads TGTGCCAGCAATGACGGTGGCTTTGGCACAGATACGCAGTATTTT. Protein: CASNDGGFGTDTQYF.

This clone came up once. The CDR3 region is CASSLVRGAEQYF. DNA of the CDR3: TGTGCCAGCAGCTTAGTACGGGGTGCCGAGCAGTACTTC. The chain combines TRBV7-8 with TRBJ2-7; maybe TRBD2 (5 bases). From germline, CDR1 is SGHVS and CDR2 FQNEAQ. The CDR3 sequence is 13 residues long. Trimming stripped 1 base from V and 6 bases from J, with 10 bases between. Full variable domain (remainder filled in from reference TRBV7-8 and TRBJ2-7): GAGVSQSPRYKVAKRGQDVALRCDPISGHVSLFWYQQALGQGPEFLTYFQNEAQLDKSGLPSDRFFAERPEGSVSTLKIQRTQQEDSAVYLCASSLVRGAEQYFGPGTRLTVT.

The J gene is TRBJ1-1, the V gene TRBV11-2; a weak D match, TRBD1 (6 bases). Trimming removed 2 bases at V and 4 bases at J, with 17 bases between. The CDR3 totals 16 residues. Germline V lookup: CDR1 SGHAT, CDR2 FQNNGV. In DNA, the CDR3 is TGTGCCAGCAGCTTAAGGCGGGGGGCGCCGGGCACTGAAGCTTTCTTT. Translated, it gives CASSLRRGAPGTEAFF.

Written as DNA, the CDR3 is TGTGCCAGTAGTATGGAAGGGCGCGAGACCCAGTACTTC. Its protein product is CASSMEGRETQYF. This chain connects TRBV19 to TRBJ2-5, with unresolved D. With 3 bases removed from V and 5 bases from J, the gap between germline ends came to 10 bases. CDR1 and CDR2 (germline): LNHDA, SQIVND (reference sequence). The CDR3 length is 13 residues.

This CDR3 is CASSLGTGPSPLHF. As DNA, the CDR3 is TGCGCCAGCAGCTTGGGGACAGGACCCTCACCCCTCCACTTT. The chain couples TRBV5-1 to TRBJ1-6; 7 nucleotides match TRBD1. CDR1 is SGHRS, CDR2 YFSETQ, per germline. The CDR3 spans 14 residues. V trimming: 0 bases; J trimming: 10 bases; junction bases outside the gene matches: 4.

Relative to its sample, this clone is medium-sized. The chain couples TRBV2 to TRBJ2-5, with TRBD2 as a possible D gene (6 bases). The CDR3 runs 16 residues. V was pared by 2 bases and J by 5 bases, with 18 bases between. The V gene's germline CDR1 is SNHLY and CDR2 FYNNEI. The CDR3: CASSERRLAKWETQYF. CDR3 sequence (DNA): TGTGCCAGCAGTGAACGGCGTCTAGCGAAGTGGGAGACCCAGTACTTC.

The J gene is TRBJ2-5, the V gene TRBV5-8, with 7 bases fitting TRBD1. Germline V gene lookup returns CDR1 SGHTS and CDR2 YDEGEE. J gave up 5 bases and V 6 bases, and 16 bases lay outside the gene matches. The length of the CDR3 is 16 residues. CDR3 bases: TGTGCCAGCACCTCCGGGACAGCCCTATTTAGGGAGACCCAGTACTTC. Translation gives CASTSGTALFRETQYF. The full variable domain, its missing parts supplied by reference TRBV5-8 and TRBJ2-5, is EAGVTQSPTHLIKTRGQQATLRCSPISGHTSVYWYQQALGLGLQFLLWYDEGEERNRGNFPPRFSGRQFPNYSSELNVNALELEDSALYLCASTSGTALFRETQYFGPGTRLLVL.

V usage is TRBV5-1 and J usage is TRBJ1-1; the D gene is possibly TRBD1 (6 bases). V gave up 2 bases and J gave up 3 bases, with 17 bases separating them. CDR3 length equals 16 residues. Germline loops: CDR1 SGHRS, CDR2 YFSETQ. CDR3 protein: CASSFLQGRKDTEAFF. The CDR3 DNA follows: TGCGCCAGCAGCTTTTTACAGGGACGGAAGGACACTGAAGCTTTCTTT.

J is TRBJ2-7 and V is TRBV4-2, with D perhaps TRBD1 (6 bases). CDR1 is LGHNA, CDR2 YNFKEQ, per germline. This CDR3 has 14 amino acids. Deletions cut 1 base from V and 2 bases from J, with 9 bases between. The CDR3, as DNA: TGTGCCAGCAGCCAAGGGACAGAAACCTACGAGCAGTACTTC. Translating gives CASSQGTETYEQYF.

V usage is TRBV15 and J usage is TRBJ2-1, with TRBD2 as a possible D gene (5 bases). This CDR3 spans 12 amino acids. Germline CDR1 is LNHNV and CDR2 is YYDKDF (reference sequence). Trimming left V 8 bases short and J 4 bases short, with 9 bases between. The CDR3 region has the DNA TGTGCCACCGGCGAGGGTTACAATGAGCAGTTCTTC. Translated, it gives CATGEGYNEQFF. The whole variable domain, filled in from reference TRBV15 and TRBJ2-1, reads DAMVIQNPRYQVTQFGKPVTLSCSQTLNHNVMYWYQQKSSQAPKLLFHYYDKDFNNEADTPDNFQSRRPNTSFCFLDIRSPGLGDTAMYLCATGEGYNEQFFGPGTRLTVL.

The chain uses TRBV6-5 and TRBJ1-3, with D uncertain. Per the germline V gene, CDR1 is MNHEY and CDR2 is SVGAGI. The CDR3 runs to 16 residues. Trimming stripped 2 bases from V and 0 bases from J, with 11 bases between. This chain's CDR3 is CASSYHPPGSGNTIYF. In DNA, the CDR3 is TGTGCCAGCAGTTACCACCCCCCTGGCTCTGGAAACACCATATATTTT.

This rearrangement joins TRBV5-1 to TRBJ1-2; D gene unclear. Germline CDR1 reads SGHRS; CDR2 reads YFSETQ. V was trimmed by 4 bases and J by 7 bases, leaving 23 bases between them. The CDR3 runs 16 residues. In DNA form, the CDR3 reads TGCGCCAGCAGCGGACTACCGGGCCCCCACCGGGGTGGCTACACCTTC. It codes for CASSGLPGPHRGGYTF.

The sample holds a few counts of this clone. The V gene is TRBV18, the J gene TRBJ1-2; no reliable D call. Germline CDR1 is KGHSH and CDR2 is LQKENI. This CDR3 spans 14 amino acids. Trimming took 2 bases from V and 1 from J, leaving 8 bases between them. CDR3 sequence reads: CASSPDASNYGYTF. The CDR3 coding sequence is TGTGCCAGCTCACCAGACGCCAGTAACTATGGCTACACCTTC.

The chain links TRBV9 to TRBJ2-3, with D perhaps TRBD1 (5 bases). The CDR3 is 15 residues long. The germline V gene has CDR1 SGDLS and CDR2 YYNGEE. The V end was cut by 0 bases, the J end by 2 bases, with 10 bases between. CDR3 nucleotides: TGTGCCAGCAGCGTAGCCCCGACAGTCACAGATACGCAGTATTTT. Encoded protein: CASSVAPTVTDTQYF.

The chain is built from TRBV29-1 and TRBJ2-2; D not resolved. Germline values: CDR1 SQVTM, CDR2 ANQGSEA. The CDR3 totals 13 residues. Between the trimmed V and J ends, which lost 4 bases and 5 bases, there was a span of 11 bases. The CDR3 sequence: CSVVKTKTGELFF. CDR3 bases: TGCAGCGTTGTAAAAACAAAGACCGGGGAGCTGTTTTTT.

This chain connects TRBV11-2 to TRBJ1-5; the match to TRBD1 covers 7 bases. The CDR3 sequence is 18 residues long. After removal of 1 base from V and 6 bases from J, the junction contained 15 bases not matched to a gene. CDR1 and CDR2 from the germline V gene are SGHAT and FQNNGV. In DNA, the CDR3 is TGTGCCAGCAGCTTAGGGAGAATCCGACAGGGAGGTTTTCAGCCCCAGCATTTT. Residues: CASSLGRIRQGGFQPQHF.

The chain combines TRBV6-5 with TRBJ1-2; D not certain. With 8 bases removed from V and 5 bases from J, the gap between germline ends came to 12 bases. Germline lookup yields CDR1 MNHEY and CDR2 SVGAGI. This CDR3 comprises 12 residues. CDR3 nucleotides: TGTGCCAGCTTCGTCCCGATTTATGGCTACACCTTC. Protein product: CASFVPIYGYTF.

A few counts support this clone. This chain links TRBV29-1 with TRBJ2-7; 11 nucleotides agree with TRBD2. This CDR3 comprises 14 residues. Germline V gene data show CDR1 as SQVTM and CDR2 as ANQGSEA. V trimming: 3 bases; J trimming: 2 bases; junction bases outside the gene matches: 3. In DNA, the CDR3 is TGCAGCGTTGACGGGACTAGCGGCACCTACGAGCAGTACTTC. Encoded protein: CSVDGTSGTYEQYF.

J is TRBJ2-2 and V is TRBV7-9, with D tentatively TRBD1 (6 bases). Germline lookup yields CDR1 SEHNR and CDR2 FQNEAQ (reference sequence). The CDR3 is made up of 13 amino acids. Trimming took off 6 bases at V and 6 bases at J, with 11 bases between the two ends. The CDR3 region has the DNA TGTGCCAGCAGGCTCGCAGGGGCCGGGGAGCTGTTTTTT. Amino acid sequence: CASRLAGAGELFF.

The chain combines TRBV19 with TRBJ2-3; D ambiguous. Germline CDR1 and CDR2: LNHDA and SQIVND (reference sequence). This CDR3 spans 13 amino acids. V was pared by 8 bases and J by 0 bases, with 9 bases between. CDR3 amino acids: CASSGSSTDTQYF. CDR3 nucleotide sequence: TGTGCCAGTTCGGGCTCAAGCACAGATACGCAGTATTTT.

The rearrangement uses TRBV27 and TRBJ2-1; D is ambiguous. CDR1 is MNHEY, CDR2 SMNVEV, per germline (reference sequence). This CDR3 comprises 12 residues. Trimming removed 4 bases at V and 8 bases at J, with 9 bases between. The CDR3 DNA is TGTGCCAGCAGTTCCATAACCCATGAGCAGTTCTTC. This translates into CASSSITHEQFF.

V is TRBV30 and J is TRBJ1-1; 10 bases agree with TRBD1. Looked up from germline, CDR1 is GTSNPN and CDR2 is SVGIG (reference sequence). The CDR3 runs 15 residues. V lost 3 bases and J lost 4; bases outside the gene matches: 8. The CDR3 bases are TGTGCCTGGAGGAGTCCGGGACAGGGGAGCACTGAAGCTTTCTTT. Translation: CAWRSPGQGSTEAFF.

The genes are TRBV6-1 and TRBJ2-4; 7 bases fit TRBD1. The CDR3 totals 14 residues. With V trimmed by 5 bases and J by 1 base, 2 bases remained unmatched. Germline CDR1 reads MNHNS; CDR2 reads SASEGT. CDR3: CASSQDRAKNIQYF. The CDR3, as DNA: TGTGCCAGCAGTCAGGACAGGGCCAAAAACATTCAGTACTTC.